This T cell receptor beta chain emerged from a study of blood T cell repertoires in COVID-19. In the study overall: Researchers got acute and convalescent COVID-19 samples from the United States, Italy and Spain. The analysed material was cDNA or gDNA that came from T cells, B-cell-depleted T cells, or PBMCs.

This clone came up once. Authors' data handling: Amplifying reference gene primers gave estimates of nucleated cell counts. Assay used: immunoSEQ multiplex PCR; TCRdb lists only in-frame clones, some missing. V and J calls and clone size are those listed in that table; D and trimming were worked out from the DNA. The sample includes approximately 530,000 clones, roughly nine tenths of them seen just once. In germline, CDR1 is MDHEN, CDR2 SYDVKM. The CDR3 is 14 amino acids. V was pared by 5 bases and J by 0 bases, with 8 bases between. Seattle patients were enrolled while actively infected and followed longitudinally.

Specimen: peripheral blood. This chain joins TRBV28 and TRBJ2-1; D ambiguous. The TCR sequence derives from a woman in her forties or fifties with COVID-19, enrolled during active disease. The CDR3 nucleotides read TGTGCCAGCAGTCGAGCCTACTCCTACAATGAGCAGTTCTTC. Translated, it gives CASSRAYSYNEQFF.